This is a list of T cell receptor beta chains from one sample in a study of blood T cell repertoires in COVID-19. TCRdb's copy holds only in-frame clones and misses some; the assay was immunoSEQ multiplex PCR. The sample contains about 130,000 clones, around 83% of which appear only once. Sequencing was carried out using PBMCs or T cells enriched from blood (not recorded which). Receptor source: a man younger than 40 who had recovered from COVID-19. CDR3s include the opening cysteine and the closing phenylalanine or tryptophan. A D gene is named only where the DNA matches it firmly. Size tells how often a clone was seen (once, few, many) or the class of an expanded clone, and some rows leave it out.

>TRBJ2-7|.|.|TRBV11-2
TGTGCCAGCAGCCCCCGGTACGAGCAGTACTTC
CASSPRYEQYF
>TRBJ2-7|.|TRBD2|TRBV27
TGTGCCAGCAGTCCCCGGACTAGCGGGAGCTCCGAGCAGTACTTC
CASSPRTSGSSEQYF
>TRBJ1-1|.|.|TRBV2
TGTGCCAGCACCCAGGGTGACCCAGCTTTCTTT
CASTQGDPAFF
>TRBJ2-3|.|TRBD1|TRBV20-1
TGCAGTGCTAGTGTGGGGGTTACAGGGGGCACAGATACGCAGTATTTT
CSASVGVTGGTDTQYF
>TRBJ2-7|.|TRBD1|TRBV9
TGTGCCAGCAGCGTAGGGACAGGATATACCTACGAGCAGTACTTC
CASSVGTGYTYEQYF
>TRBJ1-1|.|.|TRBV18
TGTGCCAGCTCACCACGGGACACTGGGACTGAAGCTTTCTTT
CASSPRDTGTEAFF
>TRBJ1-3|.|TRBD1|TRBV27
TGTGCCAGCAGTCAACGGGGACAGGCTGGAAACACCATATATTTT
CASSQRGQAGNTIYF
>TRBJ1-3|once|.|TRBV3-1/TRBV3-2
TGTGCCAGCAGCCAGACAGGAGTAAACACCATATATTTT
CASSQTGVNTIYF
>TRBJ1-1|many|TRBD1|TRBV5-1
TGCGCCAGCAGTTCGGGACAGCCGAACACTGAAGCTTTCTTT
CASSSGQPNTEAFF
>TRBJ2-1|.|.|TRBV20-1
TGCAGTGCTCTCGGGAGTAGGCAGTTCTTC
CSALGSRQFF
>TRBJ2-7|.|TRBD1|TRBV28
TGTGCCAGCAGTCCGGGGGCCGGACAGGGGCTGGACGAGCAGTACTTC
CASSPGAGQGLDEQYF
>TRBJ1-4|once|TRBD1|TRBV5-1
TGCGCCAGCAGCTTGGATGGCAGGGGGAATGAAAAACTGTTTTTT
CASSLDGRGNEKLFF
>TRBJ2-3|.|TRBD1|TRBV10-2
TGCGCCAGCAGTTCACAGGGGGCTGTAGATACGCAGTATTTT
CASSSQGAVDTQYF
>TRBJ2-1|.|.|TRBV9
TGTGCCAGCAGCGCGGTATTCGGCAATGAGCAGTTCTTC
CASSAVFGNEQFF
>TRBJ2-7|.|TRBD2|TRBV6-5
TGTGCCAGCAGCCGTCTAGCGGACCTAGGAGGCGAGCAGTACTTC
CASSRLADLGGEQYF
>TRBJ2-7|once|.|TRBV5-3
TGTGTCAGAAGCTCCCGACAGCGAACCTACGAGCAGTACTTC
CVRSSRQRTYEQYF
>TRBJ2-2|.|TRBD2|TRBV2
TGTGCCAGCAGTTCTCTAGGCGGGAGCGGGACCGGGGAGCTGTTTTTT
CASSSLGGSGTGELFF
>TRBJ1-5|.|TRBD1|TRBV7-9
TGTGCCAGCAGCTTAGAGGGACAGGGCGCCAGCAATCAGCCCCAGCATTTT
CASSLEGQGASNQPQHF
>TRBJ1-5|.|.|TRBV5-6
TGTGCCAGCAGCCTCGGTCAGGGGCGCCAGCCCCAGCATTTT
CASSLGQGRQPQHF
>TRBJ1-1|.|TRBD1|TRBV5-1
TGCGCCAGCAGTCAGGGACAGATGAACACTGAAGCTTTCTTT
CASSQGQMNTEAFF
>TRBJ1-2|.|.|TRBV9
TGTGCCAGCAGCGCAGTCTCGAACTATGGCTACACCTTC
CASSAVSNYGYTF
>TRBJ2-1|.|.|TRBV5-1
TGCGCCAGCAGCTTGGCCCTAGGTGAGCAGTTCTTC
CASSLALGEQFF
>TRBJ1-1|once|TRBD1|TRBV5-1
TGCGCCAGCAACCTCGAGGACAGGGGCACTGAAGCTTTCTTT
CASNLEDRGTEAFF
>TRBJ2-1|.|.|TRBV18
TGTGCCAGCTCACCACCCTCCGAGGCGGAAATACAGTTCTTC
CASSPPSEAEIQFF
>TRBJ2-5|.|.|TRBV4-1
TGCGCCAGCAGCCGAGGGGGGGTCGTCAGGCTCCAAGAGACCCAGTACTTC
CASSRGGVVRLQETQYF
>TRBJ1-5|few|TRBD1|TRBV6-2/TRBV6-3
TGTGCCAGCAGTTTAACAGGGGGGAATCAGCCCCAGCATTTT
CASSLTGGNQPQHF
>TRBJ2-3|.|TRBD2|TRBV5-1
TGCGCCAGCAGCTTGGATCTAGCGGGGATCACAGATACGCAGTATTTT
CASSLDLAGITDTQYF
>TRBJ2-2|.|TRBD2|TRBV5-1
TGCGCCAGCAGCTTGGAGGGACTAGCGGGAGTCAACACCGGGGAGCTGTTTTTT
CASSLEGLAGVNTGELFF
>TRBJ1-1|.|TRBD1|TRBV28
TGTGCCAGCAGTACCCCCGGGACAGGGGGCCAGGGGACTGAAGCTTTCTTT
CASSTPGTGGQGTEAFF
>TRBJ2-1|.|.|TRBV5-1
TGCGCCAGCAGCTTGACGGTGGACAGATACAATGAGCAGTTCTTC
CASSLTVDRYNEQFF
>TRBJ2-5|once|.|TRBV3-1/TRBV3-2
TGTGCCAGCAGCCAAGCCGATCATGGACATAAAGAGACCCAGTACTTC
CASSQADHGHKETQYF
>TRBJ1-5|.|.|TRBV18
TGTGCCAGCTCACTTAATAGCAATCAGCCCCAGCATTTT
CASSLNSNQPQHF
>TRBJ2-5|.|TRBD1|TRBV19
TGTGCCAGTAGTATCCGACAGGGCAAAGAGACCCAGTACTTC
CASSIRQGKETQYF
>TRBJ1-1|.|TRBD1|TRBV3-1/TRBV3-2
TGTGCCAGCAGGGGGACAGGGGTTCTCACTGAAGCTTTCTTT
CASRGTGVLTEAFF
>TRBJ1-3|.|TRBD1|TRBV7-2
TGTGCCAGCAGCTACGGGACAGGGAGGAACACCATATATTTT
CASSYGTGRNTIYF
>TRBJ2-2|.|TRBD2|TRBV9
TGTGCCAGCAGCGCCAACACCGGGACTACCACCGGGGAGCTGTTTTTT
CASSANTGTTTGELFF
>TRBJ1-2|.|.|TRBV18
TGTGCCAGCTCACCACCGGGCAACTATGGCTACACCTTC
CASSPPGNYGYTF
>TRBJ2-4|.|TRBD2|TRBV7-6
TGTGCCAGCAGCCCCTTTGAGCTCGGGGAGGGCCAAAACATTCAGTACTTC
CASSPFELGEGQNIQYF
>TRBJ1-1|few|.|TRBV12-3/TRBV12-4
TGTGCCAGCAGACACGATGAGGACACTGAAGCTTTCTTT
CASRHDEDTEAFF
>TRBJ1-2|.|TRBD1|TRBV28
TGTGCCAGCAATTTTTGGACAGGGGGCTCTCACTATGGCTACACCTTC
CASNFWTGGSHYGYTF
>TRBJ2-3|.|.|TRBV4-1
TGCGCCAGCAGCCAAGCAGTCGTTTCTAGCACAGATACGCAGTATTTT
CASSQAVVSSTDTQYF
>TRBJ2-3|.|.|TRBV4-1
TGCGCCAGCAGCCAAGAACCTGTCGGGGGACGGGTGTCAGATACGCAGTATTTT
CASSQEPVGGRVSDTQYF
>TRBJ2-2|.|TRBD2|TRBV10-3
TGTGCCACGGGACTAGGGTCCACCGGGGAGCTGTTTTTT
CATGLGSTGELFF
>TRBJ1-5|.|TRBD1|TRBV5-6
TGTGCCAGCAGCAACGCGGGACAGACCAATCAGCCCCAGCATTTT
CASSNAGQTNQPQHF
>TRBJ2-6|.|.|TRBV9
TGTGCCAGCAGCCAGGACTCTGGGGCCAACGTCCTGACTTTC
CASSQDSGANVLTF
>TRBJ2-1|.|TRBD1|TRBV3-1/TRBV3-2
TGTGCCAGCAGCTCCGGGACAGGGGGCAGGTCGGATGAGCAGTTCTTC
CASSSGTGGRSDEQFF
>TRBJ2-7|.|.|TRBV18
TGTGCCAGCTCACCCGGTCCACAGCTACACGAGCAGTACTTC
CASSPGPQLHEQYF
>TRBJ2-2|.|TRBD2|TRBV2
TGTGCCAGCAGTGCCCGGGGGGGTTGGACCGGGGAGCTGTTTTTT
CASSARGGWTGELFF
>TRBJ1-5|.|.|TRBV13
TGTGCCAGCAGCCCAAGCGGGGGCAATCAGCCCCAGCATTTT
CASSPSGGNQPQHF
>TRBJ1-2|once|.|TRBV19
TGTGCCAGTAGTATACCAGGCTATGGCTACACCTTC
CASSIPGYGYTF
>TRBJ2-7|.|.|TRBV5-1
TGCGCCAGCAGCTTGGCAGAAGTTACCCACGAGCAGTACTTC
CASSLAEVTHEQYF
>TRBJ2-5|.|.|TRBV19
TGTGCCAGTAGGGGTGGGGGCCCAGAGACCCAGTACTTC
CASRGGGPETQYF
>TRBJ2-7|few|TRBD2|TRBV27
TGTGCCAGCAGCCCTTTAGCGGGAGGGGAGCAGTACTTC
CASSPLAGGEQYF
>TRBJ2-1|.|TRBD2|TRBV11-3
TGTGCCAGCAGCCCCGGGTCTAGCGGGGGACCTTACAATGAGCAGTTCTTC
CASSPGSSGGPYNEQFF
>TRBJ1-5|few|.|TRBV18
TGTGCCAGCTCACAGGCCAGCCAGGATCAGCCCCAGCATTTT
CASSQASQDQPQHF
>TRBJ2-7|.|TRBD2|TRBV5-4
TGTGCCAGCAGCTTAGCGGGAGTATTCTACGAGCAGTACTTC
CASSLAGVFYEQYF
>TRBJ1-2|few|TRBD1|TRBV5-6
TGTGCCAGCAGCTCCAATGACAGGGCCAACTATAACTATGGCTACACCTTC
CASSSNDRANYNYGYTF
>TRBJ1-2|.|TRBD1|TRBV7-9
TGTGCCAGCAGTGATCCAACAGGGGGTGGCTACACCTTC
CASSDPTGGGYTF
>TRBJ2-2|.|.|TRBV30
TGTGCCTGGACCCTAAGCTTGCGCGGCACCGGGGAGCTGTTTTTT
CAWTLSLRGTGELFF